This T cell receptor (beta chain) comes out of a study of cytomegalovirus exposure and HLA in healthy donors. About the research overall: HLA-typed donors contributed 65 million to 85 million unique TCRs, which were held in an early data release.

In the PCR, 60 Vbeta and 13 Jbeta primers were used. Only in-frame clones appear in the TCRdb table, and some are missing; sequencing was by immunoSEQ multiplex PCR. The sample has some 180,000 clones, 79% seen once. Broader study findings: In an earlier analysis, about 87% or about 30%: the productive usage of most TCR beta V segments.

About this clone: Its antigen is not identified.

The sequence derives from a woman aged 30 to 39 in good health and CMV-seropositive. The sequencing input was PBMCs.

The CDR3 protein is CASSWDRDYEQYF. CDR3 coding DNA: TGTGCCAGCAGCTGGGACAGGGACTACGAGCAGTACTTC. V gene TRBV11-3 combines with J gene TRBJ2-7; 9 bases fit TRBD1. Germline V CDR1 and CDR2: SGHNT, YENEEA. CDR3 size: 13 residues. The V and J ends lost 4 bases and 3 bases, in that order; junction bases with no gene match: 1. Complete variable domain (other parts from reference TRBV11-3 and TRBJ2-7): EAGVVQSPRYKIIEKKQPVAFWCNPISGHNTLYWYLQNLGQGPELLIRYENEEAVDDSQLPKDRFSAERLKGVDSTLKIQPAELGDSAVYLCASSWDRDYEQYFGPGTRLTVT.